What follows is one T cell receptor beta chain and its context. Its antigen is undetermined. This sample was included in a study of T cell responses to AZD1222 COVID-19 vaccine. Study-wide results and limits: Spike-specific TCRs gained breadth and depth after people received two AZD1222 doses. Vaccine-related CD4 TCRs covered spike, predominating at 160-218 and 743-854.

Germline-derived CDR1 and CDR2 are LGHNA and YSLEER. This CDR3 region has 17 residues. The V gene end was trimmed by 3 bases and the J gene end by 2 bases; junction bases not matched to a gene: 9. Repertoires were generated with immunoSEQ multiplex PCR, while TCRdb's copy carries only in-frame clones and drops some. This table has roughly 150,000 clones, 90% appearing once. Sequences were derived from peripheral blood, sampled on day 0 of AZD1222 vaccination. The receptor was isolated from an adult in good health. The gene calls are TRBV4-3 and TRBJ2-4; 8 bases align to TRBD2. The CDR3 DNA reads TGCGCCAGCAGCCACCGAACTAGCGGCTGGTCCAAAAACATTCAGTACTTC. Its translation: CASSHRTSGWSKNIQYF.